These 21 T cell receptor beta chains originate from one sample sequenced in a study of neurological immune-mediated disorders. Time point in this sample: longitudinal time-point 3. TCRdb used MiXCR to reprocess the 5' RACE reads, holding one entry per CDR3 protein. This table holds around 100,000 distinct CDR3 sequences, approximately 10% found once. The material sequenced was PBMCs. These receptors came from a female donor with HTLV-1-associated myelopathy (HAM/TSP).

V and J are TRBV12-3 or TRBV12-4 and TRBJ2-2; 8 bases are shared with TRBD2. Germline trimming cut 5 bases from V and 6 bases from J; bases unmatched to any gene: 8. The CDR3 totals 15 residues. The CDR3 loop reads CASSPGTSMSGELFF. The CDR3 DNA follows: TGTGCCAGCAGTCCCGGGACTAGTATGTCCGGGGAGCTGTTTTTT.

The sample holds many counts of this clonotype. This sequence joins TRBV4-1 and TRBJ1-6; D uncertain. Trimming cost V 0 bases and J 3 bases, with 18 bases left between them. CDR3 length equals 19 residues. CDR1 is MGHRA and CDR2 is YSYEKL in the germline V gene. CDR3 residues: CASSQEAFQLSYYNSPLHF. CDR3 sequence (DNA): TGCGCCAGCAGCCAAGAGGCTTTCCAGTTAAGTTACTATAATTCACCCCTCCACTTT.

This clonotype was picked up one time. The CDR3 coding sequence is TGTGCCAGCAGGCCAGGGAGGTCGCATGAGCAGTTCTTC. Translating it yields CASRPGRSHEQFF. V gene TRBV12-3 or TRBV12-4 combines with J gene TRBJ2-1, with D possibly matching TRBD2 (6 bases). V lost 6 bases and J 8 bases, leaving 14 bases between the germline ends. There are 13 residues in the CDR3.

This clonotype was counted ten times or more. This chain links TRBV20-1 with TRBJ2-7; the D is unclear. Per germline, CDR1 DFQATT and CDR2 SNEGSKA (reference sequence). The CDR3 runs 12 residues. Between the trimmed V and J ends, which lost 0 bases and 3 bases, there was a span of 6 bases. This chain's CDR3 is CSARDLDYEQYF. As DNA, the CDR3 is TGCAGTGCTAGAGATTTAGACTACGAGCAGTACTTC.

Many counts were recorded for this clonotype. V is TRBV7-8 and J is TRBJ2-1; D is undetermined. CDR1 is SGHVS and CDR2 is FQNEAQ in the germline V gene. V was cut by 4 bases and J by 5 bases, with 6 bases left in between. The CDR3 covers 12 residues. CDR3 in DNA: TGTGCCAGCAGCTCTAGACACAATGAGCAGTTCTTC. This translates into CASSSRHNEQFF. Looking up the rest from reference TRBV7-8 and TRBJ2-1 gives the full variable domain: GAGVSQSPRYKVAKRGQDVALRCDPISGHVSLFWYQQALGQGPEFLTYFQNEAQLDKSGLPSDRFFAERPEGSVSTLKIQRTQQEDSAVYLCASSSRHNEQFFGPGTRLTVL.

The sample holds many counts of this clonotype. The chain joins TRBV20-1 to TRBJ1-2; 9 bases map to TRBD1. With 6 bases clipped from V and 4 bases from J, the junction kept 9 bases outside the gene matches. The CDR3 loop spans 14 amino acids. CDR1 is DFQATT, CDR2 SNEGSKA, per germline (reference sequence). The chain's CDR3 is CSAATGGQIYGYTF. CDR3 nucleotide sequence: TGCAGTGCCGCAACAGGGGGCCAGATCTATGGCTACACCTTC.

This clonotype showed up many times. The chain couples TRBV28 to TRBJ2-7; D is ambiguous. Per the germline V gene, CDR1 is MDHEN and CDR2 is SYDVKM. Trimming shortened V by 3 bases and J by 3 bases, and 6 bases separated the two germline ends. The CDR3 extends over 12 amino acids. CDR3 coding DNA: TGTGCCAGCAGTTTTCAGAACTACGAGCAGTACTTC. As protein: CASSFQNYEQYF.

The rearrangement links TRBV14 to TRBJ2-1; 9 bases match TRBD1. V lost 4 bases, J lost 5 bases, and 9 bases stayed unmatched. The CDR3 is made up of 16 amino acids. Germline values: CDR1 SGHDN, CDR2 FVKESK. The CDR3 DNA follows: TGTGCCAGCAGCCCTCTAACAGGGGGCTTCGACAATGAGCAGTTCTTC. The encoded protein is CASSPLTGGFDNEQFF.

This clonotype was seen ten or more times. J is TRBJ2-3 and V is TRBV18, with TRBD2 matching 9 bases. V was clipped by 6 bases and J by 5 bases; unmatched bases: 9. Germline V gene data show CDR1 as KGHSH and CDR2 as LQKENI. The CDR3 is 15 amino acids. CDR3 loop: CASSLGLAVEDTQYF. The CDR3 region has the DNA TGTGCCAGCTCCCTGGGACTAGCAGTAGAAGATACGCAGTATTTT.

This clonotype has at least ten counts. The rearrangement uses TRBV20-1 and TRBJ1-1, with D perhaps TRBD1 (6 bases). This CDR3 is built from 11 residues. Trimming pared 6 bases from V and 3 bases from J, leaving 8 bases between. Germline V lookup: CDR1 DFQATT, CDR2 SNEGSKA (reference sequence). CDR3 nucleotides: TGCAGTGCGGACAGCGACACTGAAGCTTTCTTT. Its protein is CSADSDTEAFF.

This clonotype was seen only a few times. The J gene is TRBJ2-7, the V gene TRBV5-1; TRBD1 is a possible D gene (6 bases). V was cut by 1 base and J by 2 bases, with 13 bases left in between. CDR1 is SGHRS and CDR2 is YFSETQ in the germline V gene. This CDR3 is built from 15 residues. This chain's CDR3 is CASSLLGHQTYEQYF. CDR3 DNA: TGCGCCAGCAGCTTGTTGGGACACCAAACCTACGAGCAGTACTTC.

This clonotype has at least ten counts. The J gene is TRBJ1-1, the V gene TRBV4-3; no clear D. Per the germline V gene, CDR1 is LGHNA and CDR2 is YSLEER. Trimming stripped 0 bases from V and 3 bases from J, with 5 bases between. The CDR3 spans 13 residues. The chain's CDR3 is CASSQERYTEAFF. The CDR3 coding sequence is TGCGCCAGCAGCCAAGAAAGATACACTGAAGCTTTCTTT.

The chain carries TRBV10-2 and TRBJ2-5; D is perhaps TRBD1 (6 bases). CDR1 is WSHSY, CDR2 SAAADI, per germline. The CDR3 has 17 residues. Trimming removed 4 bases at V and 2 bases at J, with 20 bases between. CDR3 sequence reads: CASSGKNLGGGQETQYF. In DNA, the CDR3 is TGCGCCAGCAGTGGAAAAAACTTAGGGGGTGGTCAAGAGACCCAGTACTTC.

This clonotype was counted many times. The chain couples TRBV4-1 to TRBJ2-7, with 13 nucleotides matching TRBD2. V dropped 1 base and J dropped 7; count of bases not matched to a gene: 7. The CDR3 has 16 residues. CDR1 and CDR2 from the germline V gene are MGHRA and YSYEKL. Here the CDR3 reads CASSQASGLAGQEQYF. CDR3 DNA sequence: TGCGCCAGCAGCCAAGCCTCGGGACTAGCGGGGCAAGAGCAGTACTTC.

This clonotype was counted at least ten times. CDR3 sequence reads: CASSLASGTDTQYF. In nucleotides, the CDR3 is TGCGCCAGCAGCTTGGCCAGCGGAACAGATACGCAGTATTTT. The rearrangement uses TRBV5-1 and TRBJ2-3, with a tentative D call TRBD2 (5 bases). This CDR3 is built from 14 residues. Germline CDR1 SGHRS, CDR2 YFSETQ. V lost 0 bases, J lost 3 bases, and 8 bases lay in between. Supplemented by reference TRBV5-1 and TRBJ2-3, the full variable domain reads KAGVTQTPRYLIKTRGQQVTLSCSPISGHRSVSWYQQTPGQGLQFLFEYFSETQRNKGNFPGRFSGRQFSNSRSEMNVSTLELGDSALYLCASSLASGTDTQYFGPGTRLTVL.

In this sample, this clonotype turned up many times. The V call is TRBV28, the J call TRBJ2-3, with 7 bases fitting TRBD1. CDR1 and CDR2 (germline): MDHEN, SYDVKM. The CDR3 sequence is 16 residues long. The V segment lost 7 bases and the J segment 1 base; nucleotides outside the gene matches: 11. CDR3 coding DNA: TGTGCCAGCAACGCCGCGGACAGGTTCGGCACAGATACGCAGTATTTT. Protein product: CASNAADRFGTDTQYF.

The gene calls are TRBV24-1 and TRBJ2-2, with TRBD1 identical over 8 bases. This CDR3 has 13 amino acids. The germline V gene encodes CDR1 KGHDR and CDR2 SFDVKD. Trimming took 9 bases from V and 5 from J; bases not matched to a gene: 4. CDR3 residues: CATQDRATGELFF. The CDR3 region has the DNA TGTGCCACCCAGGACAGGGCGACCGGGGAGCTGTTTTTT.

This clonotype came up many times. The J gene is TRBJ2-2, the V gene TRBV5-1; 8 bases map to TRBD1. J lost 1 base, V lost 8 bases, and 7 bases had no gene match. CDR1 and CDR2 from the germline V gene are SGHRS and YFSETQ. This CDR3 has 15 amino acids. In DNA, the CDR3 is TGCGCCAGTTCATCCGGGACAGGGAACACCGGGGAGCTGTTTTTT. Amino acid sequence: CASSSGTGNTGELFF.

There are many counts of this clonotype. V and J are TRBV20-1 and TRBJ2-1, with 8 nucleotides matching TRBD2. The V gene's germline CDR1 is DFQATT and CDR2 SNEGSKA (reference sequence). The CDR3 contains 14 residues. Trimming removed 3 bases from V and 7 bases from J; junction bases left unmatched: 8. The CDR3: CSASTGTRGNEQFF. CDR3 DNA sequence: TGCAGTGCTAGCACCGGGACTAGGGGAAATGAGCAGTTCTTC.

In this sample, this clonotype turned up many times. The CDR3 nucleotides read TGTGCCATCAGTGATTTTTTGGGACGGACGGCCTACGAGCAGTACTTC. It encodes CAISDFLGRTAYEQYF. This chain connects TRBV10-3 to TRBJ2-7; D may match TRBD1 or TRBD2 (5 bases each). Germline V CDR1 and CDR2: ENHRY, SYGVKD. This CDR3 has 16 amino acids. V lost 3 bases and J 2 bases, leaving 17 bases between the germline ends.

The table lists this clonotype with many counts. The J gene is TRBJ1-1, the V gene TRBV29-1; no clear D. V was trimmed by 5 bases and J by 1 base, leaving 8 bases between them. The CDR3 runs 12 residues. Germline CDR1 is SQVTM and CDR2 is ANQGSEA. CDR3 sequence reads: CSVPSGNTEAFF. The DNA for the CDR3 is TGCAGCGTTCCATCGGGGAACACTGAAGCTTTCTTT.